This T cell receptor (beta chain) originates from a study of blood T cell repertoires in COVID-19 (dated by TCRdb to about 2020). Some background on the complete study: Collaborator samples came from the United States, Italy and Spain and covered acute and convalescent phases of COVID-19. The material from the prospective study consisted of cDNA or gDNA derived from T cells, B-cell-depleted T cells, or PBMCs. Subjects who had been exposed to COVID-19, were actively infected with it, or had recovered from it provided the deeply sampled blood TCRbeta repertoires that made up the dataset. The repertoires were released in a freely available public database meant as a resource for research on the immune response to SARS-CoV-2. The samples were drawn from two sources: the first 160 participants of the ongoing ImmuneRACE study, and 1,200 or so subjects contributed by 6 global collaborators. Nearly every sample came with metadata listing a de-identified subject ID, COVID-19 status, age in years and sex. Where HLA class I and class II types were available, the types were taken from metadata supplied by the sample provider, not from assay-based typing.

Worth noting for this clone: Its antigen remains unidentified. Per-nucleotide qualities are absent, and no much larger clonotype sits a single base away.

Collaborating institutions collected whole blood in K2EDTA tubes following their own protocols. For TCRbeta analysis, collaborator samples were shipped as frozen whole blood, as isolated PBMCs, or as DNA extracted from either sample type. Cut back by 0 bases and 7 bases, the V and J ends lie 13 bases apart. The CDR3 goes from the cysteine to the phenylalanine over 15 residues. Only the CDR3 region is kept as DNA, spanning 45 bases read in frame from base 1. According to the germline V gene, CDR1 reads SGDLS and CDR2 reads YYNGEE. Here is what the overall study found, with its caveats: How much clinical and demographic metadata was included differed by source and by participant, and the metadata was provided uncurated.

TCRbeta CDR3 regions were amplified from genomic DNA using the immunoSEQ Assay, a bias-controlled multiplex PCR. The source study handled its data this way. The number of nucleated cells in each sample was estimated by amplification of reference gene primers within the assay. To quantify the absolute abundance of each unique TCRbeta CDR3 rearrangement, sequence reads were collapsed and filtered. For each sample, productive Simpson clonality was calculated by taking the square root of Simpson's diversity index across productive rearrangements. TCRdb stores this immuneACCESS table with in-frame sequences only. Part of the clones is absent; in the studies checked, under half of the shortfall reflects unresolved V genes, and no reason is known for the rest. That table supplies the V and J calls and clone size; D and trimming were determined from the DNA. This sample is represented by approximately 71,000 clones; 88% of them were singletons. The leading ten clones occupy roughly 5.6% of the sample.

This clonotype was obtained from a human donor in a cohort sampled during active COVID-19. The V and J genes are TRBV9 and TRBJ1-4; perhaps TRBD1 is the D gene, with 5 bases matching. Sequencing input: peripheral blood. This receptor carries the CDR3 CASSVGGQGGEKLFF. The nucleotide sequence is given as TGTGCCAGCAGCGTAGGGGGCCAGGGAGGTGAAAAACTGTTTTTT.